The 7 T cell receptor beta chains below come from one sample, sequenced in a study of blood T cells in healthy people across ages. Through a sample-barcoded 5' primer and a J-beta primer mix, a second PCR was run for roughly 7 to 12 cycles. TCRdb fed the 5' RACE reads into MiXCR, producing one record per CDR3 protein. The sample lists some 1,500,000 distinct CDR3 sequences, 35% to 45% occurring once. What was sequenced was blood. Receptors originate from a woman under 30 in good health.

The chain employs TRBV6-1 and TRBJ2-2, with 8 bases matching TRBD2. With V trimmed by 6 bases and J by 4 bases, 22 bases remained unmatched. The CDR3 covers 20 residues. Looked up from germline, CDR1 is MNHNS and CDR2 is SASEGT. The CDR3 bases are TGTGCCAGCAGCCGTGTATTTTCCCCGGCGGGGGGTCGTAGCACCGGGGAGCTGTTTTTT. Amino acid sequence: CASSRVFSPAGGRSTGELFF.

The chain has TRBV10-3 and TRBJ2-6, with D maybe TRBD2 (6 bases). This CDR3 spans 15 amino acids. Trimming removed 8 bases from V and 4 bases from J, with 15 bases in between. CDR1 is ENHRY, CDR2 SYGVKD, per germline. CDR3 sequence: CAIGDFDIGANVLTF. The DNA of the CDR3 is TGTGCCATCGGGGACTTCGATATCGGGGCCAACGTCCTGACTTTC.

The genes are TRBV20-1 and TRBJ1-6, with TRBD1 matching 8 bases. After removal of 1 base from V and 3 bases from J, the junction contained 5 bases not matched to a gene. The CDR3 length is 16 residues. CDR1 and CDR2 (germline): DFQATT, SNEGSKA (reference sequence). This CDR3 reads CSARARTGNYNSPLHF. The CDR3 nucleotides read TGCAGTGCTAGAGCCCGGACAGGGAACTATAATTCACCCCTCCACTTT.

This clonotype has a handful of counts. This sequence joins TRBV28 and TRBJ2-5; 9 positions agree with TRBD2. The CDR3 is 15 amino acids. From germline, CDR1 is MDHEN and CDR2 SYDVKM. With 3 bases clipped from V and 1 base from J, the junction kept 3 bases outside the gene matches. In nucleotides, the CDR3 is TGTGCCAGCAGTTTGGGCGGGAGGGTCCAAGAGACCCAGTACTTC. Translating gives CASSLGGRVQETQYF.

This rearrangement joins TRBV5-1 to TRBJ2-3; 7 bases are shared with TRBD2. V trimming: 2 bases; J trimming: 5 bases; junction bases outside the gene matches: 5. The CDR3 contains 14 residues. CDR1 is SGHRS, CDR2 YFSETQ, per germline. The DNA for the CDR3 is TGCGCCAGCAGCTTACTAGCGAATGTAGATACGCAGTATTTT. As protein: CASSLLANVDTQYF.

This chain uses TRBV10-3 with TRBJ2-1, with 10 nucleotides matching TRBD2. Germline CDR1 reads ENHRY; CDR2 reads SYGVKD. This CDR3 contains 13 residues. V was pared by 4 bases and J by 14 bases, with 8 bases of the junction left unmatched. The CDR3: CAISGLAGVLEFF. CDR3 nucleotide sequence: TGTGCCATCAGTGGCCTAGCGGGAGTTTTGGAGTTCTTC.

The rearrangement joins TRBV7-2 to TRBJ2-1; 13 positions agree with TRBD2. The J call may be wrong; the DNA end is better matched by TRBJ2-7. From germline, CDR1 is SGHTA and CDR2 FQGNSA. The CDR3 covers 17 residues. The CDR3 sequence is CASSSQRLAGGHNEQYF. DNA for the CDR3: TGTGCCAGCAGCTCGCAGAGACTAGCGGGGGGACACAATGAGCAGTACTTC.